What follows are 30 T cell receptor beta chains derived from one specimen sequenced in a study of cytomegalovirus exposure and HLA in healthy donors. The primer mix had 60 Vbeta and 13 Jbeta primers. Only in-frame clones appear in the TCRdb table, and some are missing; sequencing was by immunoSEQ multiplex PCR. Its listing shows over 100,000 clones. The specimen was PBMCs. Receptor source: a man aged 30-40 years in good health and CMV-seronegative.

The gene calls are TRBV5-4 and TRBJ2-7, with 10 bases fitting TRBD1. The J segment lost 0 bases and the V segment lost 5 bases, leaving 5 bases of the junction unmatched. From germline, CDR1 is SGHNT and CDR2 YYREEE (reference sequence). The CDR3 is made up of 15 amino acids. The CDR3 bases are TGTGCCAGCAGGGCGGGGGACAGGGGCTCCTACGAGCAGTACTTC. The encoded protein is CASRAGDRGSYEQYF.

The CDR3 loop reads CASRWGQGADYEQYF. CDR3 bases: TGTGCCAGCAGGTGGGGACAGGGGGCGGACTACGAGCAGTACTTC. The V gene is TRBV6-1, the J gene TRBJ2-7; 12 bases fit TRBD1. Germline loops: CDR1 MNHNS, CDR2 SASEGT. Trimming took 6 bases from V and 3 from J; bases not matched to a gene: 6. There are 15 residues in the CDR3.

The chain employs TRBV27 and TRBJ1-1; no definite D call. Trimming removed 0 bases at V and 11 bases at J, with 13 bases between. This CDR3 is 13 amino acids long. Germline assignment: CDR1 MNHEY and CDR2 SMNVEV (reference sequence). CDR3 in amino acids: CASSLSGLGSAFF. The CDR3 DNA reads as TGTGCCAGCAGTTTATCCGGGCTCGGGAGTGCTTTCTTT.

The chain couples TRBV18 to TRBJ1-3; no reliable D call. Per germline, CDR1 KGHSH and CDR2 LQKENI. This CDR3 has 19 amino acids. Trimming removed 2 bases from V and 0 bases from J, with 20 bases in between. The chain's CDR3 is CASSPYPSGSLLSGNTIYF. The CDR3 DNA follows: TGTGCCAGCTCACCATACCCGAGCGGCTCACTCCTCTCTGGAAACACCATATATTTT.

The chain recombines TRBV7-8 with TRBJ1-2, with 9 bases identical to TRBD1. Germline values: CDR1 SGHVS, CDR2 FQNEAQ. The CDR3 has 12 amino acids. J gave up 13 bases and V 5 bases, and 8 bases lay outside the gene matches. In nucleotides, the CDR3 is TGTGCCAGCAGCGCGGGACAGGGATTCGCCACCTTC. It specifies CASSAGQGFATF. Supplemented by reference TRBV7-8 and TRBJ1-2, the full variable domain reads GAGVSQSPRYKVAKRGQDVALRCDPISGHVSLFWYQQALGQGPEFLTYFQNEAQLDKSGLPSDRFFAERPEGSVSTLKIQRTQQEDSAVYLCASSAGQGFATFGSGTRLTVV.

V and J are TRBV7-9 and TRBJ2-5; possibly TRBD1 for D (6 bases). The CDR3 runs 13 residues. Trimming pared 1 base from V and 3 bases from J, leaving 6 bases between. CDR1 is SEHNR, CDR2 FQNEAQ, per germline (reference sequence). In DNA, the CDR3 is TGTGCCAGCAGCTTAGGACAGGAAGAGACCCAGTACTTC. Its protein product is CASSLGQEETQYF.

The chain joins TRBV5-4 to TRBJ2-5; 10 positions agree with TRBD1. With the DNA end fitting TRBJ2-7 better, the J assignment may be wrong. CDR1 and CDR2 (germline): SGHNT, YYREEE (reference sequence). The CDR3 loop spans 15 amino acids. CDR3 sequence (DNA): TGTGCCAGCAGCCCCCCCGGGACAGGGGTCTACGAGCAGTACTTC. Protein sequence: CASSPPGTGVYEQYF.

This chain links TRBV18 with TRBJ1-3; 7 bases are shared with TRBD1. Germline lookup yields CDR1 KGHSH and CDR2 LQKENI. With V trimmed by 6 bases and J by 3 bases, 8 bases remained unmatched. There are 15 residues in the CDR3. CDR3 in DNA: TGTGCCAGCTCGCCAACGACAGGGCTTGGAAACACCATATATTTT. Encoded protein: CASSPTTGLGNTIYF.

The genes are TRBV7-3 and TRBJ2-3; weak D call: TRBD2 (6 bases). The CDR3 extends over 15 amino acids. Looked up from germline, CDR1 is SGHTA and CDR2 is FQGTGA. With 4 bases removed from V and 3 bases from J, the gap between germline ends came to 14 bases. The CDR3 DNA reads as TGTGCCAGCAGCTCCGGCCCCGGAGGGACAGATACGCAGTATTTT. This gives the protein CASSSGPGGTDTQYF. Full variable domain (remainder filled in from reference TRBV7-3 and TRBJ2-3): GAGVSQTPSNKVTEKGKYVELRCDPISGHTALYWYRQSLGQGPEFLIYFQGTGAADDSGLPNDRFFAVRPEGSVSTLKIQRTERGDSAVYLCASSSGPGGTDTQYFGPGTRLTVL.

The chain carries TRBV11-2 and TRBJ1-6, with D tentatively TRBD1 (6 bases). Germline CDR1 SGHAT, CDR2 FQNNGV. CDR3 size: 13 residues. Trimming removed 3 bases at V and 11 bases at J, with 11 bases between. The CDR3, as DNA: TGTGCCAGCAGCTTCGGAAAGGGGGCACCCCTCCACTTT. This encodes CASSFGKGAPLHF.

This rearrangement joins TRBV4-2 to TRBJ1-5; possible D gene TRBD1, 6 bases. Germline V gene lookup returns CDR1 LGHNA and CDR2 YNFKEQ. The ends were cut back, 3 bases at V and 4 bases at J, with 19 bases in the middle. The CDR3 has 17 amino acids. CDR3 residues: CASSHFQGSEGNQPQHF. CDR3 DNA sequence: TGTGCCAGCAGCCATTTCCAGGGGAGCGAAGGGAATCAGCCCCAGCATTTT.

This chain uses TRBV5-1 with TRBJ2-2; maybe TRBD1 (5 bases). Germline V gene sequence: CDR1 SGHRS, CDR2 YFSETQ. V was shortened by 4 bases and J by 5 bases, with 12 bases between the two germline ends. The CDR3 has 14 amino acids. This chain's CDR3 is CASSPGPVTGELFF. The CDR3 DNA follows: TGCGCCAGCAGCCCAGGGCCAGTTACCGGGGAGCTGTTTTTT.

The chain employs TRBV13 and TRBJ2-2, with 16 bases that match TRBD2. With 5 bases clipped from V and 4 bases from J, the junction kept 10 bases outside the gene matches. This CDR3 has 19 residues. Germline V gives CDR1 PRHDT, CDR2 FYEKMQ (reference sequence). CDR3 sequence: CASSPEPGLAGGGTGELFF. The CDR3 region has the DNA TGTGCCAGCAGCCCAGAGCCGGGACTAGCGGGGGGGGGCACCGGGGAGCTGTTTTTT.

V is TRBV15 and J is TRBJ1-3; D perhaps matches TRBD1 (5 bases). CDR1 and CDR2 (germline): LNHNV, YYDKDF (reference sequence). CDR3 length: 18 residues. V dropped 0 bases and J dropped 2 bases, with 17 bases sitting between them. The CDR3 protein is CATSRDRGASTAGNTIYF. Written as DNA, the CDR3 is TGTGCCACCAGCAGAGATAGGGGCGCATCAACCGCTGGAAACACCATATATTTT.

This sequence joins TRBV18 and TRBJ2-7; the match to TRBD2 covers 7 bases. Trimming removed 1 base from V and 10 bases from J; junction bases left unmatched: 7. The CDR3 has 13 residues. Germline V gene lookup returns CDR1 KGHSH and CDR2 LQKENI. The DNA for the CDR3 is TGTGCCAGCTCACCACTGGGGGGGGTTGCCCAGTACTTC. It is translated as CASSPLGGVAQYF.

As DNA, the CDR3 is TGTGCCACCTTTCCAGGGGAAGGAAACACCATATATTTT. This sequence encodes CATFPGEGNTIYF. The V gene is TRBV15, the J gene TRBJ1-3; D perhaps matches TRBD1 (6 bases). The germline V and J ends were trimmed by 8 bases and 4 bases, with 12 bases remaining between them. The V gene's germline CDR1 is LNHNV and CDR2 YYDKDF (reference sequence). The CDR3 loop spans 13 amino acids.

The chain uses TRBV7-3 and TRBJ2-3; the D gene is possibly TRBD2 (6 bases). V lost 1 base, J lost 4 bases, and 18 bases lay in between. The CDR3 spans 17 residues. CDR1 SGHTA and CDR2 FQGTGA come from the germline V gene. The CDR3 coding sequence is TGTGCCAGCAGCTTAAAGCCCCCCTGGGGGGTGGCAGATACGCAGTATTTT. Amino acids: CASSLKPPWGVADTQYF. The entire variable domain, with the rest obtained from reference TRBV7-3 and TRBJ2-3, is as follows: GAGVSQTPSNKVTEKGKYVELRCDPISGHTALYWYRQSLGQGPEFLIYFQGTGAADDSGLPNDRFFAVRPEGSVSTLKIQRTERGDSAVYLCASSLKPPWGVADTQYFGPGTRLTVL.

The chain employs TRBV2 and TRBJ1-1; tentative D call: TRBD1 (6 bases). The CDR3 totals 13 residues. Trimming shortened V by 7 bases and J by 4 bases, and 13 bases separated the two germline ends. CDR1 and CDR2 (germline): SNHLY, FYNNEI. The CDR3 here is CASIEQGTTEAFF. Here the CDR3 DNA reads TGTGCCAGCATTGAGCAGGGGACCACTGAAGCTTTCTTT.

The V gene is TRBV5-4, the J gene TRBJ1-1; 8 positions agree with TRBD1. The V and J ends lost 2 bases and 3 bases, in that order; junction bases with no gene match: 6. Germline V CDR1 and CDR2: SGHNT, YYREEE (reference sequence). This CDR3 has 15 residues. CDR3 sequence reads: CASSFRQGKDTEAFF. The CDR3 DNA follows: TGTGCCAGCAGCTTCAGACAGGGGAAGGACACTGAAGCTTTCTTT.

The V and J genes are TRBV6-4 and TRBJ1-6; 8 bases map to TRBD1. Per germline, CDR1 MRHNA and CDR2 SNTAGT. CDR3 length: 15 residues. J lost 7 bases, V lost 6 bases, and 8 bases had no gene match. For the CDR3, the DNA is TGTGCCAGCAGCGACGGACAGGGTCCCAATTCACCCCTCCACTTT. Amino acid sequence: CASSDGQGPNSPLHF.

The chain couples TRBV7-2 to TRBJ2-7; a possible D gene is TRBD1 (5 bases). This CDR3 spans 15 amino acids. V was cut by 1 base and J by 3 bases, with 13 bases left in between. Germline CDR1 and CDR2: SGHTA and FQGNSA. This CDR3 is CASSLVGAGRYEQYF. CDR3 nucleotides: TGTGCCAGCAGCTTAGTAGGGGCAGGGCGCTACGAGCAGTACTTC.

This chain joins TRBV18 and TRBJ1-2; 7 bases agree with TRBD1. With 3 bases clipped from V and 6 bases from J, the junction kept 7 bases outside the gene matches. Germline loops: CDR1 KGHSH, CDR2 LQKENI. The CDR3 totals 14 residues. CDR3 amino acids: CASSPSTGIDGYTF. The CDR3 coding sequence is TGTGCCAGCTCACCCTCGACAGGGATCGATGGCTACACCTTC.

The V and J genes are TRBV11-2 and TRBJ2-7; TRBD2 is a possible D gene (5 bases). V lost 5 bases and J 3 bases, leaving 14 bases between the germline ends. The germline gives CDR1 SGHAT, CDR2 FQNNGV. The CDR3 covers 14 residues. CDR3 amino acids: CASSGPGFIYEQYF. CDR3 nucleotide sequence: TGTGCCAGCAGCGGACCGGGATTCATCTACGAGCAGTACTTC. Combining the CDR3 with reference TRBV11-2 and TRBJ2-7 gives the whole variable domain EAGVAQSPRYKIIEKRQSVAFWCNPISGHATLYWYQQILGQGPKLLIQFQNNGVVDDSQLPKDRFSAERLKGVDSTLKIQPAKLEDSAVYLCASSGPGFIYEQYFGPGTRLTVT.

This rearrangement joins TRBV5-1 to TRBJ2-1; TRBD2 might be the D (5 bases). Germline CDR1 is SGHRS and CDR2 is YFSETQ. The CDR3 consists of 15 residues. V was pared by 3 bases and J by 3 bases, with 13 bases between. The CDR3, as DNA: TGCGCCAGCAGCTCCCGCACGGGGTACTACAATGAGCAGTTCTTC. This codes for CASSSRTGYYNEQFF.

V and J are TRBV14 and TRBJ1-3, with a tentative D call TRBD1 (5 bases). V gave up 6 bases and J gave up 0 bases, with 15 bases separating them. The CDR3 spans 16 residues. Germline V gene sequence: CDR1 SGHDN, CDR2 FVKESK. The CDR3 region is CASSERGFYSGNTIYF. The CDR3 DNA follows: TGTGCCAGCAGTGAAAGGGGATTTTACTCTGGAAACACCATATATTTT. Based on the CDR3 plus reference TRBV14 and TRBJ1-3, the full variable domain is EAGVTQFPSHSVIEKGQTVTLRCDPISGHDNLYWYRRVMGKEIKFLLHFVKESKQDESGMPNNRFLAERTGGTYSTLKVQPAELEDSGVYFCASSERGFYSGNTIYFGEGSWLTVV.

The chain links TRBV20-1 to TRBJ2-5, with D uncertain. V lost 4 bases to trimming and J lost 4 bases, with 7 bases between them. The CDR3 sequence is 11 residues long. Germline loops: CDR1 DFQATT, CDR2 SNEGSKA (reference sequence). CDR3 bases: TGCAGTGCTAAGAGAGGAGAGACCCAGTACTTC. This codes for CSAKRGETQYF.

The V call is TRBV4-1, the J call TRBJ2-7; possibly TRBD1 for D (6 bases). The germline CDR1 and CDR2 sequences are MGHRA and YSYEKL. The CDR3 is made up of 15 amino acids. V lost 0 bases to trimming and J lost 2 bases, with 11 bases between them. CDR3 protein: CASSQDKTGPYEQYF. CDR3 in DNA: TGCGCCAGCAGCCAAGATAAAACAGGGCCCTACGAGCAGTACTTC.

The chain is built from TRBV6-5 and TRBJ2-3, with TRBD2 identical over 9 bases. The J segment lost 0 bases and the V segment lost 2 bases, leaving 3 bases of the junction unmatched. This CDR3 comprises 16 residues. Germline values: CDR1 MNHEY, CDR2 SVGAGI. CDR3 loop: CASSYGSGGSTDTQYF. As DNA, the CDR3 is TGTGCCAGCAGTTACGGGAGCGGGGGGAGCACAGATACGCAGTATTTT.

As to this clone: This sample includes further DNA sequences coding for the same CDR3. This chain connects TRBV2 to TRBJ2-5; the D is unclear. The V gene lost 6 bases and the J gene lost 2 bases, with 4 bases spanning the gap. Germline assignment: CDR1 SNHLY and CDR2 FYNNEI. The CDR3 contains 11 residues. CDR3 nucleotide sequence: TGTGCCAGCAGCGGGCAAGAGACCCAGTACTTC. It translates to CASSGQETQYF.

The J gene is TRBJ2-5, the V gene TRBV7-9; a weak D match, TRBD1 (5 bases). The ends were cut back, 2 bases at V and 1 base at J, with 8 bases in the middle. CDR1 is SEHNR, CDR2 FQNEAQ, per germline (reference sequence). This CDR3 comprises 14 residues. The CDR3, as DNA: TGTGCCAGCAGCTTATCCCAGGGCCAAGAGACCCAGTACTTC. This codes for CASSLSQGQETQYF.